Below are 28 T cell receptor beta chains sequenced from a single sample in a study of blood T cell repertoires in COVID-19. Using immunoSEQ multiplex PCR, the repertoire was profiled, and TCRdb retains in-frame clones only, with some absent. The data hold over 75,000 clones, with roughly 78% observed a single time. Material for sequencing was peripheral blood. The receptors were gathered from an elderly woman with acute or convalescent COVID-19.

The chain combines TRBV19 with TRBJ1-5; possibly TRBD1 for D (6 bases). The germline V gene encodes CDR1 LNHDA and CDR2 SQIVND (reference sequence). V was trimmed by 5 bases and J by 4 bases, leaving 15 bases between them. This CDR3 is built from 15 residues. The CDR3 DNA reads TGTGCCAGTAGTCGCCCGGGACATAGAAATCAGCCCCAGCATTTT. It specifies CASSRPGHRNQPQHF.

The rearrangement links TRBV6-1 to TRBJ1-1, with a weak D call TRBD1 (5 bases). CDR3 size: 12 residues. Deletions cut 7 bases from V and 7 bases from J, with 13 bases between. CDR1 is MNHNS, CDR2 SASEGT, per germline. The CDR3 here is CASTSQGLEAFF. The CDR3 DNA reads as TGTGCCAGCACATCTCAGGGCCTTGAAGCTTTCTTT.

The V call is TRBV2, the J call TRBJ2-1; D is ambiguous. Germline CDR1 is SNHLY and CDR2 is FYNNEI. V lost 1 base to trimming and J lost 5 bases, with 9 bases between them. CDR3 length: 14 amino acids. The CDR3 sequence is CASSEGPLDNEQFF. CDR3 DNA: TGTGCCAGCAGTGAAGGGCCTCTTGACAATGAGCAGTTCTTC.

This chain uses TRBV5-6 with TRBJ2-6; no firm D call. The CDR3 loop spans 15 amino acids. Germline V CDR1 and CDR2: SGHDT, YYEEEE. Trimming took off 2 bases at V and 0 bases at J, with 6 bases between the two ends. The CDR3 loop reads CASSFSRSGANVLTF. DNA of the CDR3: TGTGCCAGCAGCTTTTCTCGCTCTGGGGCCAACGTCCTGACTTTC.

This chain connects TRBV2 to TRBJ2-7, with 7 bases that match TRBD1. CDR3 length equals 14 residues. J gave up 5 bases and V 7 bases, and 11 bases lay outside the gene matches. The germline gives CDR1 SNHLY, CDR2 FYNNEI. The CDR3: CASKGETGWDEQYF. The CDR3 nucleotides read TGTGCCAGCAAGGGAGAGACAGGGTGGGACGAGCAGTACTTC.

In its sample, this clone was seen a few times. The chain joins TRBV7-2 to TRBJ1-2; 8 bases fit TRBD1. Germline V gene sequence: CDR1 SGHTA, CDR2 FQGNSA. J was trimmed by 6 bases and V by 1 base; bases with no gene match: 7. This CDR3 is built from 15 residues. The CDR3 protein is CASSLVFGTGHGYTF. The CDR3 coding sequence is TGTGCCAGCAGCTTAGTCTTCGGGACAGGTCATGGCTACACCTTC.

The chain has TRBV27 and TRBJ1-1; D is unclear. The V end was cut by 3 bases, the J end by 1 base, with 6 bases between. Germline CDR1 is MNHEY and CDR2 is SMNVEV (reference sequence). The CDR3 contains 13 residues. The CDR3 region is CASSLFRNTEAFF. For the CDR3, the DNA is TGTGCCAGCAGTTTGTTTCGGAACACTGAAGCTTTCTTT.

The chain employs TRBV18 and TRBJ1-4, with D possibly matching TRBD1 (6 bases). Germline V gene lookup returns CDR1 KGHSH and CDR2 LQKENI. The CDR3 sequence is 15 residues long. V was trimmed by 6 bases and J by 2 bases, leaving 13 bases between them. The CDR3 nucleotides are TGTGCCAGCTCCGTCACAGGGTATACTAATGAAAAACTGTTTTTT. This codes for CASSVTGYTNEKLFF.

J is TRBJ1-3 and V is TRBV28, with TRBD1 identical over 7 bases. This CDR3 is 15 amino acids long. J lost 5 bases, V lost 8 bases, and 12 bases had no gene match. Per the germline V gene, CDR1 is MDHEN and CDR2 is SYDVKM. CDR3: CASSSGTARRNTIYF. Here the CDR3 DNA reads TGTGCCAGCTCCTCCGGGACAGCCCGAAGAAACACCATATATTTT.

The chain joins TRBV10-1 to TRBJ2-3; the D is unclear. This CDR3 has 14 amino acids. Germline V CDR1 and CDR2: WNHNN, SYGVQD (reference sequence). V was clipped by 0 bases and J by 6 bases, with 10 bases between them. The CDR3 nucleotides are TGCGCCAGCAGTGAGTCGCAGAGGTGGGATACGCAGTATTTT. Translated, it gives CASSESQRWDTQYF.

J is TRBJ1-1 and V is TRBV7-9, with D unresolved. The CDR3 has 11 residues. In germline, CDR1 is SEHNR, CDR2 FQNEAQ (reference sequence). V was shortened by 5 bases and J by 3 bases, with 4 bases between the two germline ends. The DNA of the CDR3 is TGTGCCAGCAGCCGGGACACTGAAGCTTTCTTT. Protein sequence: CASSRDTEAFF.

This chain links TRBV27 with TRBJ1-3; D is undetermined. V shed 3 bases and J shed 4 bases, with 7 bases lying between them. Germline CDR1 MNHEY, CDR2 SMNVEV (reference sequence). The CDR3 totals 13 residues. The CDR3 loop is CASSFARGNTIYF. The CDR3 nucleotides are TGTGCCAGCAGTTTTGCGAGGGGAAACACCATATATTTT.

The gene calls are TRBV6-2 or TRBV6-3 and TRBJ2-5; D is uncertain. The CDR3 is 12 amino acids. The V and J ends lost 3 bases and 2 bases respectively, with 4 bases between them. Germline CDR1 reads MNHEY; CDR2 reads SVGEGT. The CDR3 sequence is CASSYQQETQYF. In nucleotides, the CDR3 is TGTGCCAGCAGTTATCAGCAAGAGACCCAGTACTTC.

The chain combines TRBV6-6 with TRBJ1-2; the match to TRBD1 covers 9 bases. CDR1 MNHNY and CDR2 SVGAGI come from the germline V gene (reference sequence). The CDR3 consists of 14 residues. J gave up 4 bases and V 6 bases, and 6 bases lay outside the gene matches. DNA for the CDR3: TGTGCCAGCAGCCATGGACAGGGGAGCTATGGCTACACCTTC. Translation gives CASSHGQGSYGYTF.

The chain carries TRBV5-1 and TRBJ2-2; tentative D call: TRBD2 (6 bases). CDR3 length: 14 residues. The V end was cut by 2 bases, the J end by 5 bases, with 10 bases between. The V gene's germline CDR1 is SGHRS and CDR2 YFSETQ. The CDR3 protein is CASSFGGQTGELFF. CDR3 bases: TGCGCCAGCAGCTTCGGAGGGCAAACCGGGGAGCTGTTTTTT.

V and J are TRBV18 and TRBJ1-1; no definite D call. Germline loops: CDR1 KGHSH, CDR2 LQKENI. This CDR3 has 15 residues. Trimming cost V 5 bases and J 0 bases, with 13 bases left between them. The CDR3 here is CASSVKGGVNTEAFF. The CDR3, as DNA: TGTGCCAGCTCAGTCAAGGGAGGTGTGAACACTGAAGCTTTCTTT.

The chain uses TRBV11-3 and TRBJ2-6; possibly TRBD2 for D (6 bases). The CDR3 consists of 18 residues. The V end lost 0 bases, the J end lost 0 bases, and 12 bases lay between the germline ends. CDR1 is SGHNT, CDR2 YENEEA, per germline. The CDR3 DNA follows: TGTGCCAGCAGCTTAGAAGCGGGTTCGCTCTCTGGGGCCAACGTCCTGACTTTC. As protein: CASSLEAGSLSGANVLTF.

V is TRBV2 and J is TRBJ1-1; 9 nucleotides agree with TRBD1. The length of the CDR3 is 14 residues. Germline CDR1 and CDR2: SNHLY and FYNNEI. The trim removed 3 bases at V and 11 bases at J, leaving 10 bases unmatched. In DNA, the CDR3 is TGTGCCAGCAGTGATAGAGGACAGGGGAGAGATGCTTTCTTT. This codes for CASSDRGQGRDAFF.

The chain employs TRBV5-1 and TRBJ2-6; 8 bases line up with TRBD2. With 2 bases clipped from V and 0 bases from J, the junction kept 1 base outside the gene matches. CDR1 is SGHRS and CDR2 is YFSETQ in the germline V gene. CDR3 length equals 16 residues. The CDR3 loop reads CASSFGTSSGANVLTF. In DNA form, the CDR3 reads TGCGCCAGCAGCTTCGGGACTAGCTCTGGGGCCAACGTCCTGACTTTC.

This CDR3 reads CATSDRWDRDYNEQFF. The CDR3 bases are TGTGCCACCAGTGATCGTTGGGACAGGGACTACAATGAGCAGTTCTTC. The V and J genes are TRBV24-1 and TRBJ2-1, with 9 nucleotides matching TRBD1. In germline, CDR1 is KGHDR, CDR2 SFDVKD. The CDR3 consists of 16 residues. V trimming: 3 bases; J trimming: 3 bases; junction bases outside the gene matches: 5.

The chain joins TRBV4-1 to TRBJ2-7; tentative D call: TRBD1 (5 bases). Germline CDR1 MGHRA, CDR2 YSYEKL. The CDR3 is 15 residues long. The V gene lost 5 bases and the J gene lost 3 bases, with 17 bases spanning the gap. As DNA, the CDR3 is TGCGCCAGCAGCTTTGACAGCTCGAACCTCTACGAGCAGTACTTC. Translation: CASSFDSSNLYEQYF.

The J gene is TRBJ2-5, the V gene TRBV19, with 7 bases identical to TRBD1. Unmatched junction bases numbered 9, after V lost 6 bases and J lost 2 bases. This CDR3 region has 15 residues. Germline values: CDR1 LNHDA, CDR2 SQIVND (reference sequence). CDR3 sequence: CASRRTGPSQETQYF. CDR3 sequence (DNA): TGTGCCAGTAGGCGGACAGGCCCTTCACAAGAGACCCAGTACTTC. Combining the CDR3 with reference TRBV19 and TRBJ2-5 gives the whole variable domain DGGITQSPKYLFRKEGQNVTLSCEQNLNHDAMYWYRQDPGQGLRLIYYSQIVNDFQKGDIAEGYSVSREKKESFPLTVTSAQKNPTAFYLCASRRTGPSQETQYFGPGTRLLVL.

CDR3 loop: CASTSGRQGVEKLFF. CDR3 in DNA: TGTGCCAGCACCTCTGGGAGACAGGGAGTCGAAAAACTGTTTTTT. The chain uses TRBV7-9 and TRBJ1-4, with TRBD1 matching 7 bases. This CDR3 comprises 15 residues. V lost 7 bases, J lost 8 bases, and 13 bases stayed unmatched. The V gene's germline CDR1 is SEHNR and CDR2 FQNEAQ (reference sequence).

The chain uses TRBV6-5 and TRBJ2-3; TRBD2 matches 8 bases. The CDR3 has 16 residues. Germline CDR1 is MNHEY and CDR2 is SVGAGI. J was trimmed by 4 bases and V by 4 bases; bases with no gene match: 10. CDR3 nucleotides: TGTGCCAGCAGTTCACCACCGGGAGGGGGAGCAGATACGCAGTATTTT. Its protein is CASSSPPGGGADTQYF.

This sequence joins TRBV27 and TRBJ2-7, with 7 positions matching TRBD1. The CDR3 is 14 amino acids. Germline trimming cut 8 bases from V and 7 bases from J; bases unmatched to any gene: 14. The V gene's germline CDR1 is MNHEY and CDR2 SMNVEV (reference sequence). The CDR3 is CASGDRDSPGEQYF. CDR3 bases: TGTGCCAGCGGCGACCGGGACAGCCCGGGGGAGCAGTACTTC.

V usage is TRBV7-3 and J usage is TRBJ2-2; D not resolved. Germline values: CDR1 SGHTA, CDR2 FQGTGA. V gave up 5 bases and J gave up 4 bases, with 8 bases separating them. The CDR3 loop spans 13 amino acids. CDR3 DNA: TGTGCCAGCAGCCCATCGGGCACCGGGGAGCTGTTTTTT. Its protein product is CASSPSGTGELFF.

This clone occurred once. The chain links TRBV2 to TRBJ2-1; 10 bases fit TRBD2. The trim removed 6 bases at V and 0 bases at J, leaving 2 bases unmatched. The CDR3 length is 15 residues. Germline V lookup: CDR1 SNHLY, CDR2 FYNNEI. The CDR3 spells CASRASGSSYNEQFF. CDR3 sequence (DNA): TGTGCCAGCAGAGCTAGCGGGAGCTCCTACAATGAGCAGTTCTTC. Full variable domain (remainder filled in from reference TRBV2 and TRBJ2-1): EPEVTQTPSHQVTQMGQEVILRCVPISNHLYFYWYRQILGQKVEFLVSFYNNEISEKSEIFDDQFSVERPDGSNFTLKIRSTKLEDSAMYFCASRASGSSYNEQFFGPGTRLTVL.

DNA for the CDR3: TGTGCCAGCAGTCCGACTAGGCAAGATACGCAGTATTTT. Its translation: CASSPTRQDTQYF. The chain recombines TRBV6-4 with TRBJ2-3, with D maybe TRBD2 (6 bases). V was pared by 5 bases and J by 5 bases, with 11 bases between. This CDR3 contains 13 residues. The germline CDR1 and CDR2 sequences are MRHNA and SNTAGT.